A single sample is the source of the 24 T cell receptor beta chains below, sequenced in a study of T-cell memory formation after mild COVID-19 (dated by TCRdb to about 2021). The library was made by 5' RACE. The data were produced on an Illumina NovaSeq 6000. Clones were called with MiXCR by TCRdb after fastp trimmed the public reads at Q25, and only in-frame beta chains were retained. A single entry per CDR3 protein holds the most common genes and DNA from its merged rows. This sample comprises hundreds of thousands of distinct CDR3 sequences, 18% of them detected only once. The top ten constitute 12% of the sample. Specimen: PBMCs or a T cell subset sorted from them (not recorded which). Receptors originate from an adult woman who had mild COVID-19 (a few samples of this study predate the infection). The sample titles of this study are shuffled in the database, so cell type and time point are left out; the donor was told from shared clones.

This clonotype appeared many times. The chain recombines TRBV29-1 with TRBJ2-2; D possibly corresponds to TRBD2 (5 bases). CDR3 length: 11 amino acids. Germline CDR1 reads SQVTM; CDR2 reads ANQGSEA. Trimming left V 7 bases short and J 5 bases short, with 8 bases between. This chain's CDR3 is CSGEKTGELFF. The CDR3 DNA follows: TGCAGCGGGGAGAAAACCGGGGAGCTGTTTTTT.

This rearrangement joins TRBV18 to TRBJ2-7; a weak D match, TRBD2 (6 bases). Per germline, CDR1 KGHSH and CDR2 LQKENI. The CDR3 contains 15 residues. V was clipped by 1 base and J by 0 bases, with 10 bases between them. The CDR3 loop reads CASSPRLASSYEQYF. The CDR3 nucleotides read TGTGCCAGCTCACCACGGCTAGCGAGCTCCTACGAGCAGTACTTC.

This chain joins TRBV18 and TRBJ1-1; possibly TRBD1 for D (6 bases). V lost 4 bases, J lost 0 bases, and 12 bases lay in between. The CDR3 length is 15 residues. Germline V lookup: CDR1 KGHSH, CDR2 LQKENI. CDR3 sequence: CASSLLDSLNTEAFF. The CDR3 DNA is TGTGCCAGCTCACTATTGGACAGCTTGAACACTGAAGCTTTCTTT.

This clonotype turned up a few times. The chain is built from TRBV5-1 and TRBJ2-5, with 12 bases aligning to TRBD2. The CDR3 consists of 18 residues. The V and J ends lost 0 bases and 1 base, in that order; junction bases with no gene match: 7. CDR1 is SGHRS, CDR2 YFSETQ, per germline. Written as DNA, the CDR3 is TGCGCCAGCAGCTTGGAGGGACTAGCGGGCCGACCCCAAGAGACCCAGTACTTC. Its protein product is CASSLEGLAGRPQETQYF.

This clonotype was picked up a small number of times. V usage is TRBV7-8 and J usage is TRBJ2-7, with TRBD1 as a possible D gene (6 bases). V lost 5 bases and J lost 3, with 17 bases in between. CDR3 length equals 15 residues. The germline V gene has CDR1 SGHVS and CDR2 FQNEAQ. The CDR3, as DNA: TGTGCCAGCAGCCGAGGGGGTAGCCTGATCTACGAGCAGTACTTC. Translation: CASSRGGSLIYEQYF.

In this sample, this clonotype turned up a few times. The chain links TRBV7-2 to TRBJ2-3; 9 positions match TRBD2. The germline V gene encodes CDR1 SGHTA and CDR2 FQGNSA. The CDR3 has 17 residues. Trimming cost V 1 base and J 4 bases; bases outside gene matches: 9. This CDR3 is CASSLVVLAGPPDTQYF. The CDR3 DNA sequence: TGTGCCAGCAGCTTAGTGGTGCTAGCGGGACCGCCAGATACGCAGTATTTT.

The J gene is TRBJ2-4, the V gene TRBV12-3 or TRBV12-4; unclear D gene. The germline V and J ends were trimmed by 5 bases and 12 bases, with 17 bases remaining between them. The CDR3 length is 13 residues. The CDR3 protein is CASSPRQIISQYF. Here the CDR3 DNA reads TGTGCCAGCAGTCCGCGCCAGATAATCTCTCAGTACTTC.

There are a few counts of this clonotype. The chain joins TRBV20-1 to TRBJ2-5; the D call may be TRBD1 or TRBD2 (6 bases each). This CDR3 comprises 14 residues. Between the trimmed V and J ends, which lost 0 bases and 3 bases, there was a span of 11 bases. Germline CDR1 DFQATT, CDR2 SNEGSKA (reference sequence). This CDR3 is CSARDWGAEETQYF. In DNA, the CDR3 is TGCAGTGCTAGAGATTGGGGGGCAGAAGAGACCCAGTACTTC.

This clonotype was seen ten or more times. J is TRBJ2-1 and V is TRBV4-3; the D gene could be TRBD1 or TRBD2 (5 bases each). The CDR3 loop spans 16 amino acids. The V end was cut by 5 bases, the J end by 2 bases, with 16 bases between. The germline V gene encodes CDR1 LGHNA and CDR2 YSLEER. The CDR3 coding sequence is TGCGCCAGCAGCGCGTGGAGCCTGGGGGCCTACAATGAGCAGTTCTTC. Translation gives CASSAWSLGAYNEQFF.

This clonotype has just a few counts. V usage is TRBV30 and J usage is TRBJ2-7; D tentatively fits TRBD1 or TRBD2 (5 bases each). Trimming left V 1 base short and J 1 base short, with 14 bases between. Germline CDR1 is GTSNPN and CDR2 is SVGIG (reference sequence). The CDR3 extends over 15 amino acids. CDR3 loop: CAWSGRGRNSYEQYF. The CDR3 coding sequence is TGTGCCTGGAGTGGAAGGGGACGGAATTCCTACGAGCAGTACTTC. Full variable domain (missing parts from reference TRBV30 and TRBJ2-7): SQTIHQWPATLVQPVGSPLSLECTVEGTSNPNLYWYRQAAGRGLQLLFYSVGIGQISSEVPQNLSASRPQDRQFILSSKKLLLSDSGFYLCAWSGRGRNSYEQYFGPGTRLTVT.

This clonotype was seen repeatedly, ten times or more. The rearrangement links TRBV10-3 to TRBJ2-3, with D hard to call. This CDR3 comprises 13 residues. Germline CDR1 ENHRY, CDR2 SYGVKD. V lost 5 bases and J 0 bases, leaving 6 bases between the germline ends. CDR3 region: CAISSSSTDTQYF. The CDR3 DNA sequence: TGTGCCATCAGTTCGTCCAGCACAGATACGCAGTATTTT.

In this sample, this clonotype turned up a few times. The CDR3 nucleotides read TGCAGTGGTCGACTAGTGGGCACAGATACGCAGTATTTT. Its protein product is CSGRLVGTDTQYF. The chain carries TRBV20-1 and TRBJ2-3; possibly TRBD2 for D (6 bases). Germline CDR1 and CDR2: DFQATT and SNEGSKA (reference sequence). Trimming left V 7 bases short and J 1 base short, with 12 bases between. This CDR3 contains 13 residues.

In its sample, this clonotype was seen a few times. CDR3 residues: CATSDLTRAGELFF. The CDR3 DNA sequence: TGTGCCACCAGTGATTTGACCCGGGCCGGGGAGCTGTTTTTT. The chain combines TRBV24-1 with TRBJ2-2, with D hard to call. The CDR3 is 14 amino acids. Germline V CDR1 and CDR2: KGHDR, SFDVKD. V was pared by 0 bases and J by 6 bases, with 7 bases between.

J is TRBJ2-7 and V is TRBV29-1; 11 bases fit TRBD2. The length of the CDR3 is 14 residues. CDR1 and CDR2 from the germline V gene are SQVTM and ANQGSEA. The J segment lost 2 bases and the V segment lost 2 bases, leaving 2 bases of the junction unmatched. The CDR3 loop reads CSVEIAGGAYEQYF. The CDR3 DNA reads as TGCAGCGTTGAAATAGCGGGAGGGGCCTACGAGCAGTACTTC.

This clonotype has just a few counts. The chain joins TRBV27 to TRBJ2-7; no definite D call. V was pared by 0 bases and J by 3 bases, with 12 bases between. The germline V gene has CDR1 MNHEY and CDR2 SMNVEV (reference sequence). The CDR3 is 15 amino acids. The CDR3 coding sequence is TGTGCCAGCAGTTTATCCGGGTTTCCCAGCTACGAGCAGTACTTC. Protein sequence: CASSLSGFPSYEQYF.

Ten or more counts support this clonotype. The genes are TRBV6-5 and TRBJ2-3; D is undetermined. CDR3 length equals 12 residues. CDR1 and CDR2 (germline): MNHEY, SVGAGI. Between the trimmed V and J ends, which lost 6 bases and 6 bases, there was a span of 10 bases. Here the CDR3 reads CASSPNADTQYF. CDR3 bases: TGTGCCAGCAGCCCAAACGCCGATACGCAGTATTTT.

This chain uses TRBV5-1 with TRBJ2-1; no definite D call. The V gene's germline CDR1 is SGHRS and CDR2 YFSETQ. The CDR3 covers 14 residues. V lost 6 bases, J lost 0 bases, and 10 bases lay in between. The CDR3 reads CASTAPPSYNEQFF. In nucleotides, the CDR3 is TGCGCCAGCACCGCACCCCCCTCCTACAATGAGCAGTTCTTC.

This clonotype has only a few counts. The chain joins TRBV9 to TRBJ2-1; a weak D match, TRBD1 (6 bases). V was pared by 0 bases and J by 7 bases, with 14 bases between. This CDR3 comprises 15 residues. The germline CDR1 and CDR2 sequences are SGDLS and YYNGEE. As DNA, the CDR3 is TGTGCCAGCAGCGTAGACCCGGCTAGGGGGAATGAGCAGTTCTTC. It translates to CASSVDPARGNEQFF.

This clonotype was observed a handful of times. J is TRBJ1-5 and V is TRBV20-1; possibly TRBD1 for D (5 bases). This CDR3 comprises 15 residues. The V and J ends lost 0 bases and 4 bases respectively, with 13 bases between them. CDR1 is DFQATT, CDR2 SNEGSKA, per germline (reference sequence). The CDR3 region is CSARDGGAGNQPQHF. DNA of the CDR3: TGCAGTGCTAGAGATGGAGGGGCGGGAAATCAGCCCCAGCATTTT.

This clonotype has just a few counts. The chain couples TRBV14 to TRBJ1-2, with 9 positions matching TRBD1. The CDR3 consists of 15 residues. CDR1 and CDR2 from the germline V gene are SGHDN and FVKESK. With 0 bases clipped from V and 7 bases from J, the junction kept 6 bases outside the gene matches. The CDR3: CASSQESWDRAGYTF. CDR3 nucleotide sequence: TGTGCCAGCAGCCAAGAGTCCTGGGACAGGGCTGGCTACACCTTC.

The rearrangement uses TRBV4-2 and TRBJ2-7; 8 bases map to TRBD2. The CDR3 runs to 14 residues. Germline CDR1 reads LGHNA; CDR2 reads YNFKEQ. V was pared by 1 base and J by 4 bases, with 3 bases of the junction left unmatched. As DNA, the CDR3 is TGTGCCAGCAGCCAAGCGGGGGGGCGATACGAGCAGTACTTC. Translated: CASSQAGGRYEQYF.

This clonotype was seen just once. The chain links TRBV28 to TRBJ2-7; D might be TRBD1 (6 bases). CDR1 is MDHEN, CDR2 SYDVKM, per germline. Trimming took off 2 bases at V and 1 base at J, with 15 bases between the two ends. There are 16 residues in the CDR3. CDR3 sequence: CASSLEDSGVSYEQYF. The CDR3 DNA reads TGTGCCAGCAGTTTAGAGGACAGCGGAGTTTCCTACGAGCAGTACTTC.

The chain carries TRBV28 and TRBJ2-7, with 8 nucleotides matching TRBD2. With 4 bases clipped from V and 0 bases from J, the junction kept 5 bases outside the gene matches. CDR3 length: 15 residues. CDR1 and CDR2 from the germline V gene are MDHEN and SYDVKM. CDR3 in amino acids: CASSWRGELSYEQYF. CDR3 DNA: TGTGCCAGCAGTTGGCGGGGGGAGCTCTCCTACGAGCAGTACTTC.

There are many counts of this clonotype. The CDR3 sequence: CASTLGQYQPQHF. The CDR3 DNA reads as TGTGCCAGCACCTTGGGACAGTATCAGCCCCAGCATTTT. The chain combines TRBV7-2 with TRBJ1-5; 7 bases fit TRBD1. The CDR3 has 13 amino acids. V gave up 7 bases and J gave up 5 bases; unmatched junction bases: 5. Looked up from germline, CDR1 is SGHTA and CDR2 is FQGNSA.